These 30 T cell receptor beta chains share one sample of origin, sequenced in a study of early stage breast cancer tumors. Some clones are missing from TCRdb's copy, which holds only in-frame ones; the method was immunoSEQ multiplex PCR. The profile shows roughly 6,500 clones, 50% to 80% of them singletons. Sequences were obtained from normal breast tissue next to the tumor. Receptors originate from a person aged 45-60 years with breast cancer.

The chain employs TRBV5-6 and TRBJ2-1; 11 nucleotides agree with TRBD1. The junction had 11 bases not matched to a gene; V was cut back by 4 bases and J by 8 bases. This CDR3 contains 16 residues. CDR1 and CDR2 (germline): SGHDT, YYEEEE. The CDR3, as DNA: TGTGCCAGCAGCACTTTGGACAGGGGGCGCGAGGATGAGCAGTTCTTC. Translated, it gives CASSTLDRGREDEQFF. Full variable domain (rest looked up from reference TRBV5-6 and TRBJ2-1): DAGVTQSPTHLIKTRGQQVTLRCSPKSGHDTVSWYQQALGQGPQFIFQYYEEEERQRGNFPDRFSGHQFPNYSSELNVNALLLGDSALYLCASSTLDRGREDEQFFGPGTRLTVL.

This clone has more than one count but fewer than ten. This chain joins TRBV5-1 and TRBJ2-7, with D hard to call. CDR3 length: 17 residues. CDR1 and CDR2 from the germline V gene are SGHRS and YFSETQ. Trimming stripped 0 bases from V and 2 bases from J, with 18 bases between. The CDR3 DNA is TGCGCCAGCAGCTTGGCATTTTTTAGGGTCGAGGCCTACGAGCAGTACTTC. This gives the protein CASSLAFFRVEAYEQYF.

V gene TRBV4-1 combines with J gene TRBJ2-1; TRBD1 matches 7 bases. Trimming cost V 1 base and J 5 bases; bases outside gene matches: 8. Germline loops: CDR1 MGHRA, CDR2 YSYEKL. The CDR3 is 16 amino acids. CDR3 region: CASSQGPNRGHNEQFF. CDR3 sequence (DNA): TGCGCCAGCAGCCAAGGCCCGAACAGGGGACACAATGAGCAGTTCTTC.

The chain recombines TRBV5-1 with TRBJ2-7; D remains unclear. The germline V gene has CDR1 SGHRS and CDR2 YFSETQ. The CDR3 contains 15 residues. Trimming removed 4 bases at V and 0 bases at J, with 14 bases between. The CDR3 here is CASSNPTRSSYEQYF. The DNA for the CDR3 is TGCGCCAGCAGCAACCCGACAAGAAGCTCCTACGAGCAGTACTTC.

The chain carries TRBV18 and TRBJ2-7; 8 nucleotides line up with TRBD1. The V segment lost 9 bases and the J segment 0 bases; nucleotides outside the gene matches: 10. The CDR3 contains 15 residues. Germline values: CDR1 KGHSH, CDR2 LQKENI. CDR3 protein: CASATKGQDSYEQYF. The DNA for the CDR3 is TGTGCCAGTGCCACCAAGGGACAGGACTCCTACGAGCAGTACTTC.

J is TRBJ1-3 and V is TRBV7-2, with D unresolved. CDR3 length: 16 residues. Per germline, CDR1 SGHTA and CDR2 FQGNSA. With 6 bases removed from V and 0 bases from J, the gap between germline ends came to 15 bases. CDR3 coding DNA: TGTGCCAGCAGTCCCCAGCTACCGGACTCTGGAAACACCATATATTTT. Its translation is CASSPQLPDSGNTIYF.

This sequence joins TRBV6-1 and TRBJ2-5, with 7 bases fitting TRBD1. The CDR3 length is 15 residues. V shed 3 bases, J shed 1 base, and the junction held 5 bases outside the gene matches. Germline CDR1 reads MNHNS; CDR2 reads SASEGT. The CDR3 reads CASSDYRGPQETQYF. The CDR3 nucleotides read TGTGCCAGCAGTGACTACAGGGGACCCCAAGAGACCCAGTACTTC.

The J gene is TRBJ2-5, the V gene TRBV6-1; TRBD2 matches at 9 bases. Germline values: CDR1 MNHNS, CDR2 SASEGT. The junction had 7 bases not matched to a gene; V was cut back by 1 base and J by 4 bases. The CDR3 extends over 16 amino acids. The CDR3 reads CASSEGGGRVGETQYF. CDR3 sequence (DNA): TGTGCCAGCAGTGAAGGGGGCGGGAGGGTAGGAGAGACCCAGTACTTC.

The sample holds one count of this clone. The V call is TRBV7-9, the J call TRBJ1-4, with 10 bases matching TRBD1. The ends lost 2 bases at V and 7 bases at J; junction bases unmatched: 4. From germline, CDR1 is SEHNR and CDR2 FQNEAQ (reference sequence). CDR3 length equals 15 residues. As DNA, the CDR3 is TGTGCCAGCAGCTTAACGACAGGGGGCGGTGAAAAACTGTTTTTT. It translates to CASSLTTGGGEKLFF.

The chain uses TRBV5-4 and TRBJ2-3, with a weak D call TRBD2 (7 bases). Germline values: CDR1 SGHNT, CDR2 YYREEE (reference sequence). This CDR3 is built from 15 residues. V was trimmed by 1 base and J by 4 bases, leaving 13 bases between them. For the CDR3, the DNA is TGTGCCAGCAGCTTGCCCGGGGGGCAATCAGATACGCAGTATTTT. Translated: CASSLPGGQSDTQYF.

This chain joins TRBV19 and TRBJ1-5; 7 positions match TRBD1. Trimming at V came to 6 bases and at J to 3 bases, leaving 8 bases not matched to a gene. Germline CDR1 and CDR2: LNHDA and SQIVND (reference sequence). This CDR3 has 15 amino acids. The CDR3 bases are TGTGCCAGTAGGCGGGGAGACAGGGACAATCAGCCCCAGCATTTT. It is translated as CASRRGDRDNQPQHF.

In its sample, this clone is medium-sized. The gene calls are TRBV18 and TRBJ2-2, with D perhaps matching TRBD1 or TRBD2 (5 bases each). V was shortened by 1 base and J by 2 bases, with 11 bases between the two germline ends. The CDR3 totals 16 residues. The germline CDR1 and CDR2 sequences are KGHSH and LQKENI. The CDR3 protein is CASSPRGSTNTGELFF. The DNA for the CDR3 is TGTGCCAGCTCACCACGGGGGTCCACTAACACCGGGGAGCTGTTTTTT.

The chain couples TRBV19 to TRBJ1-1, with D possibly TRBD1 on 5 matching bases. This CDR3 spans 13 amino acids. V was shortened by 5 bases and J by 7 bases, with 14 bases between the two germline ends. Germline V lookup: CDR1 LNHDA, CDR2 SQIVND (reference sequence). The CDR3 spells CASSSGRGREAFF. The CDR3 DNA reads TGTGCCAGTAGTTCAGGGAGGGGACGTGAAGCTTTCTTT.

The CDR3 loop reads CASSSPSGVRGSSPLHF. The CDR3 DNA follows: TGTGCCAGCAGCTCCCCCAGCGGAGTTCGGGGGAGCTCACCCCTCCACTTT. V is TRBV7-9 and J is TRBJ1-6, with TRBD1 as a possible D gene (5 bases). CDR1 is SEHNR, CDR2 FQNEAQ, per germline (reference sequence). V was clipped by 4 bases and J by 10 bases, with 23 bases between them. This CDR3 region has 17 residues.

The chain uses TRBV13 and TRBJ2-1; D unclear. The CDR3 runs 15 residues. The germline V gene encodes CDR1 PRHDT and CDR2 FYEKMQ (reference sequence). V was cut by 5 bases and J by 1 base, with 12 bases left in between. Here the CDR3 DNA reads TGTGCCAGCAGCCAAGGAGTCGCGTCCTACAATGAGCAGTTCTTC. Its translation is CASSQGVASYNEQFF.

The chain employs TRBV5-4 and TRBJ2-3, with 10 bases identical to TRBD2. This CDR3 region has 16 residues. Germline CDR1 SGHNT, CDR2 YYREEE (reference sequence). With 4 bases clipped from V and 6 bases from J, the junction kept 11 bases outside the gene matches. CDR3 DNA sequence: TGTGCCAGCAGCCCAGCTAGCGGGAGAACGTGGGATACGCAGTATTTT. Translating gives CASSPASGRTWDTQYF.

The CDR3 region has the DNA TGTGCCAGCAGCTTCGCGGCGCGGGGGCCCTCAGGCTTTGAGCAGTTCTTC. It yields the protein CASSFAARGPSGFEQFF. V gene TRBV5-6 combines with J gene TRBJ2-1; tentatively, D is TRBD2 (7 bases). Germline V gene lookup returns CDR1 SGHDT and CDR2 YYEEEE. The V and J ends lost 2 bases and 9 bases respectively, with 24 bases between them. The CDR3 has 17 amino acids. Full variable domain (outside the CDR3, taken from reference TRBV5-6 and TRBJ2-1): DAGVTQSPTHLIKTRGQQVTLRCSPKSGHDTVSWYQQALGQGPQFIFQYYEEEERQRGNFPDRFSGHQFPNYSSELNVNALLLGDSALYLCASSFAARGPSGFEQFFGPGTRLTVL.

The CDR3 here is CASSLAGTGDQETQYF. The CDR3 DNA reads as TGTGCCAGTAGTTTAGCCGGGACAGGGGATCAAGAGACCCAGTACTTC. The V gene is TRBV19, the J gene TRBJ2-5, with 10 nucleotides matching TRBD1. In germline, CDR1 is LNHDA, CDR2 SQIVND (reference sequence). CDR3 size: 16 residues. V dropped 5 bases and J dropped 2; count of bases not matched to a gene: 8.

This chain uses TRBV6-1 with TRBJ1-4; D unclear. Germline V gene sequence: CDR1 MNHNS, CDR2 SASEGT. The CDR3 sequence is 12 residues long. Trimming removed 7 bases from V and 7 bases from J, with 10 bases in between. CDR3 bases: TGTGCCAGCACAGACCGGTTTGAAAAACTGTTTTTT. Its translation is CASTDRFEKLFF.

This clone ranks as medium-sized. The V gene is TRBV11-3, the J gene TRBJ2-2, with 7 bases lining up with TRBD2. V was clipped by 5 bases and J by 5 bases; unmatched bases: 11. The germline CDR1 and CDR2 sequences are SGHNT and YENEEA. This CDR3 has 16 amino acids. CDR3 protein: CASSPGLPSGTGELFF. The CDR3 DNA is TGTGCCAGCAGCCCGGGACTACCTTCGGGAACCGGGGAGCTGTTTTTT.

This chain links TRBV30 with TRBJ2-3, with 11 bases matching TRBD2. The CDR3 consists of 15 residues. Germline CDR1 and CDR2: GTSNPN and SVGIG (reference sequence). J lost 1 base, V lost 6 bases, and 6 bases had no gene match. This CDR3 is CACQWGLAGTDTQYF. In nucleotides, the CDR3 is TGTGCCTGCCAATGGGGACTAGCGGGCACAGATACGCAGTATTTT.

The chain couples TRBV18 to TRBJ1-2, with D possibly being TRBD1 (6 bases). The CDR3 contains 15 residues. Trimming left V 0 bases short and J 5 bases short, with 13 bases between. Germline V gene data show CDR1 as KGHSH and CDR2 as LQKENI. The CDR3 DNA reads TGTGCCAGCTCACCACCGGAAGGGACACTTTATGGCTACACCTTC. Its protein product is CASSPPEGTLYGYTF. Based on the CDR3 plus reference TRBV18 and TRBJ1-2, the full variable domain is NAGVMQNPRHLVRRRGQEARLRCSPMKGHSHVYWYRQLPEEGLKFMVYLQKENIIDESGMPKERFSAEFPKEGPSILRIQQVVRGDSAAYFCASSPPEGTLYGYTFGSGTRLTVV.

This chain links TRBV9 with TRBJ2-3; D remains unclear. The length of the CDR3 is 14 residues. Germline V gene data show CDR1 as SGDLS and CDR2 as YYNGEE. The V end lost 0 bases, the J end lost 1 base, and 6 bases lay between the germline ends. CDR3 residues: CASSVGPGTDTQYF. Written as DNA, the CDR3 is TGTGCCAGCAGCGTAGGACCTGGCACAGATACGCAGTATTTT.

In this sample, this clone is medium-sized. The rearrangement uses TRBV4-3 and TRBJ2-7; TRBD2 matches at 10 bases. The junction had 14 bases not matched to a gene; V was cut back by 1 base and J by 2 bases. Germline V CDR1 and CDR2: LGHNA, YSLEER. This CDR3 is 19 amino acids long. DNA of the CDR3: TGCGCCAGCAGCCAAGGTGTCCTAGCGGGAGTCCAGACGGCCTACGAGCAGTACTTC. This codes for CASSQGVLAGVQTAYEQYF.

The CDR3 DNA follows: TGCGCCAGCAGTCGGGATCGGACTAGCTACCAAGAGACCCAGTACTTC. Its translation is CASSRDRTSYQETQYF. The chain has TRBV4-3 and TRBJ2-5; 8 bases match TRBD2. V gave up 6 bases and J gave up 0 bases; unmatched junction bases: 9. Germline V gene data show CDR1 as LGHNA and CDR2 as YSLEER. CDR3 length: 16 amino acids.

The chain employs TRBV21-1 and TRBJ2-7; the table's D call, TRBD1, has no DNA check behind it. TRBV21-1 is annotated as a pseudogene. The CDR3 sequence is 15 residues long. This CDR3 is CASSAPYRITYEQYF. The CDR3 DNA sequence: TGTGCCAGCAGCGCACCTTACAGGATTACCTACGAGCAGTACTTC.

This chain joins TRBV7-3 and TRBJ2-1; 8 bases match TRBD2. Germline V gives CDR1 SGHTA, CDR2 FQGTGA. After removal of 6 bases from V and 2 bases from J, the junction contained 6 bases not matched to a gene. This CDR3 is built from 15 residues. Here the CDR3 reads CASSIAGSPYNEQFF. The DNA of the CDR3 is TGTGCCAGCAGTATAGCGGGATCCCCCTACAATGAGCAGTTCTTC.

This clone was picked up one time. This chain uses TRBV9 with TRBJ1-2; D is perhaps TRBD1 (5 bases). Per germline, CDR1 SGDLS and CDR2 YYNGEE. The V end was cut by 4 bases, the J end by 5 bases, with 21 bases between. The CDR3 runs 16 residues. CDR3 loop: CASSPRPDTDHYGYTF. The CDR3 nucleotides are TGTGCCAGCAGCCCACGGCCGGACACGGACCATTATGGCTACACCTTC.

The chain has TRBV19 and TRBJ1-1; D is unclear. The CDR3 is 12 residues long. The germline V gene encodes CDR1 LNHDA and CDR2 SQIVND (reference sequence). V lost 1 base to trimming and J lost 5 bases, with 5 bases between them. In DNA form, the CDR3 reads TGTGCCAGTAGTATAGGGTTAACTGAAGCTTTCTTT. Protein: CASSIGLTEAFF.

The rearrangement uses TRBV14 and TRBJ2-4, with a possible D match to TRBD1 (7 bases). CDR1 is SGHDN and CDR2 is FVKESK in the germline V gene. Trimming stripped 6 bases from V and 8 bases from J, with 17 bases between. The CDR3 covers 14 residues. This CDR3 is CASSPGSGGYIQYF. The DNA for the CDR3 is TGTGCCAGCAGTCCGGGGTCAGGGGGGTACATTCAGTACTTC. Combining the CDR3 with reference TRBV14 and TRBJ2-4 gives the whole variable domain EAGVTQFPSHSVIEKGQTVTLRCDPISGHDNLYWYRRVMGKEIKFLLHFVKESKQDESGMPNNRFLAERTGGTYSTLKVQPAELEDSGVYFCASSPGSGGYIQYFGAGTRLSVL.